The rows below give T cell receptor beta chains drawn from one sample of a study of beta chain features in type 1 diabetes. Assay: immunoSEQ multiplex PCR; the TCRdb copy retains only in-frame clones and omits some. The profile shows 900,000 or so clones, 15% to 20% of them singletons. Specimen: naive CD4+ T cells from blood. These receptor sequences come from a woman in her late teens or twenties in good health. CDR3s include the opening cysteine and the closing phenylalanine or tryptophan. Each record gives: V gene, clone size, D gene, J gene, CDR3 DNA, CDR3 protein. A D gene is named only where the DNA matches it firmly. Clone size is stated in some rows and not others, as once, few, many or a class when expanded.

>TRBV9|few|NA|TRBJ2-2
TGTGCCAGCAGCGTAGGGTTTAGGGTATTATACACCGGGGAGCTGTTTTTT
CASSVGFRVLYTGELFF
>TRBV4-3|NA|NA|TRBJ2-6
TGCGCCAGCAGCCAAGATCCCGAGAGCTCTGGGGCCAACGTCCTGACTTTC
CASSQDPESSGANVLTF
>TRBV27|NA|NA|TRBJ2-7
TGTGCCAGTGCAAGGACACCCCGGTCCTACGAGCAGTACTTC
CASARTPRSYEQYF
>TRBV7-9|few|TRBD1|TRBJ1-2
TGTGCCAGCAGCCCAGAGGGGCGGGCAGGGGGCCATGGCTACACCTTC
CASSPEGRAGGHGYTF
>TRBV10-3|NA|NA|TRBJ1-5
TGTGCCATCAGTGAGTCTGTTTCTCAGCCCCAGCATTTT
CAISESVSQPQHF
>TRBV9|NA|NA|TRBJ2-1
TGTGCCAGCAGCGTAGTGGGCGCGCCTTCCTACGATGAGCAGTTCTTC
CASSVVGAPSYDEQFF
>TRBV7-2|NA|NA|TRBJ2-7
TGTGCCAGCAGCTTTTTCGGGAGTAGCAACGAGCAGTACTTC
CASSFFGSSNEQYF
>TRBV7-9|few|NA|TRBJ2-7
TGTGCCAGCAGCTACCCCGCACAGGGTAGTTCTAACGAGCAGTACTTC
CASSYPAQGSSNEQYF
>TRBV5-1|NA|TRBD2|TRBJ2-7
TGCGCCAGCAGCTTCGGGACTAGCGGCTACGAGCAGTACTTC
CASSFGTSGYEQYF
>TRBV7-2|NA|NA|TRBJ2-3
TGTGCCAGCAGCTTACAGCGGTCTAGCACAGATACGCAGTATTTT
CASSLQRSSTDTQYF
>TRBV19|few|NA|TRBJ1-1
TGTGCCAGTAGCTTGAGGGGTCTTGAAGCTTTCTTT
CASSLRGLEAFF
>TRBV5-6|NA|NA|TRBJ2-6
TGTGCCAGCAGCTCCCACTGGCCGAGGACGGGGGCCAACGTCCTGACTTTC
CASSSHWPRTGANVLTF
>TRBV5-1|NA|TRBD1|TRBJ2-7
TGCGCCAGCAGCAGGACAGGGGGGGCCGAGCAGTACTTC
CASSRTGGAEQYF
>TRBV5-4|NA|NA|TRBJ2-1
TGTGCCAGCAGCCTCCGTGGTGAGCAGTTCTTC
CASSLRGEQFF
>TRBV21-1|few|NA|TRBJ1-2
TGTGCCAGCTCGCACCGGGACAGGGGGGACGATCCCTATGGCTACACCTTC
CASSHRDRGDDPYGYTF
>TRBV2|NA|TRBD1|TRBJ2-7
TGTGCCAGCAGTAACCCGGGACAGGGCTACGAGCAGTACTTC
CASSNPGQGYEQYF
>TRBV5-1|NA|NA|TRBJ2-1
TGCGCCAGCAGCTTGGCCGGTCTACCAGGTGAGCAGTTCTTC
CASSLAGLPGEQFF
>TRBV9|NA|NA|TRBJ1-2
TGTGCCAGCAGCGTAAGTCGCGGGGATGGCTACACCTTC
CASSVSRGDGYTF
>TRBV28|NA|TRBD2|TRBJ2-1
TGTGCCAGCAGTGCGTTTGCTAGCGGGCAAAATGAGCAGTTCTTC
CASSAFASGQNEQFF
>TRBV7-2|NA|NA|TRBJ1-5
TGTGCCAGCAGCCGGTCGGGGGGGTTTCATCAGCCCCAGCATTTT
CASSRSGGFHQPQHF
>TRBV28|NA|NA|TRBJ2-3
TGTGCCAGCAGTTTAGGAGGGACAGATACGCAGTATTTT
CASSLGGTDTQYF
>TRBV18|NA|TRBD1|TRBJ1-4
TGTGCCAGCTCGCCACCAAACGCCGGGACAGGGAATGAAAAACTGTTTTTT
CASSPPNAGTGNEKLFF
>TRBV7-2|once|TRBD2|TRBJ2-7
TGTGCCAGCAGCTCGGGGGGGACTAGCGGGCACGAGCAGTACTTC
CASSSGGTSGHEQYF
>TRBV25-1|NA|NA|TRBJ2-3
TGTGCCAGCAGCCCGGGATCGTTTACGCAGTATTTT
CASSPGSFTQYF
>TRBV6-6|few|NA|TRBJ1-5
TGTGCCAGCAGTCTCGCAGGACACAGCAATCAGCCCCAGCATTTT
CASSLAGHSNQPQHF
>TRBV9|few|TRBD2|TRBJ2-4
TGTGCCAGCAGCCCCGATGGGACTAGCGGGAGGATTCAGTACTTC
CASSPDGTSGRIQYF
>TRBV2|few|TRBD1|TRBJ1-1
TGTGCCAGCAGTTCACAGGGGGCACGGAACACTGAAGCTTTCTTT
CASSSQGARNTEAFF
>TRBV14|few|NA|TRBJ1-2
TGTGCCAGCAGCCAAGTCTCCAACTATGGCTACACCTTC
CASSQVSNYGYTF
>TRBV5-1|NA|NA|TRBJ1-2
TGCGCCAGCAGCTTGTATGGGGCTAACTATGGCTACACCTTC
CASSLYGANYGYTF
>TRBV28|few|NA|TRBJ1-5
TGTGCCAGCAGTCCAGGCCCCGTCCAGCCCCAGCATTTT
CASSPGPVQPQHF
>TRBV28|NA|NA|TRBJ2-4
TGTGCCAGCAGTGTTTTGGATGGTGCCAAAAACATTCAGTACTTC
CASSVLDGAKNIQYF
>TRBV5-4|few|NA|TRBJ2-3
TGTGCCAGCAGCTTACGGAGGGGTCGTAATACGCAGTATTTT
CASSLRRGRNTQYF
>TRBV28|NA|TRBD1|TRBJ1-2
TGTGCCAGCAGTTCCGGACAGGGAGCTAACTATGGCTACACCTTC
CASSSGQGANYGYTF
>TRBV11-3|once|NA|TRBJ2-2
TGTGCCAGCAGCCCCCCCAGGGCCCATAGATCCGGGGAGCTGTTTTTT
CASSPPRAHRSGELFF
>TRBV4-3|few|NA|TRBJ1-1
TGCGCCAGCAGCAGAGCTTTCGGGGACACTGAAGCTTTCTTT
CASSRAFGDTEAFF
>TRBV19|NA|TRBD1|TRBJ1-5
TGTGCCAGTGGGAAGGGACAGGTCATAAGCAATCAGCCCCAGCATTTT
CASGKGQVISNQPQHF
>TRBV28|NA|NA|TRBJ2-7
TGTGCCAGCTACTCACCCGGACGTTGGGCCTACGAGCAGTACTTC
CASYSPGRWAYEQYF
>TRBV7-3|few|NA|TRBJ1-1
TGTGCCAGCAGCTTAACTGGGGCAGGGAACACTGAAGCTTTCTTT
CASSLTGAGNTEAFF
>TRBV6-6|few|NA|TRBJ2-4
TGTGCCAGCCGGGACGAGGCCAAAAACATTCAGTACTTC
CASRDEAKNIQYF
>TRBV10-3|NA|TRBD1|TRBJ2-5
TGTGCCGCAAGGCAGGGGGCGGCGGAGACCCAGTACTTC
CAARQGAAETQYF
>TRBV11-2|NA|NA|TRBJ1-1
TGTGCCAGCAGCCTCAAACGCCAGCATGCGATGAACACTGAAGCTTTCTTT
CASSLKRQHAMNTEAFF
>TRBV28|NA|NA|TRBJ2-5
TGTGCCAGCAGTCCGCTCGGGGGCCACCGAGCCCAGTACTTC
CASSPLGGHRAQYF
>TRBV7-9|NA|TRBD1|TRBJ2-2
TGTGCCAGCAGCGAGGGACAGAGTAACACCGGGGAGCTGTTTTTT
CASSEGQSNTGELFF
>TRBV15|NA|TRBD2|TRBJ2-1
TGTGCCACCAGCCGGGAGGGTCGTGAGCAGTTCTTC
CATSREGREQFF
>TRBV7-3|NA|NA|TRBJ1-2
TGTGCCAGCAGCTCGAGTATAAACTATGGCTACACCTTC
CASSSSINYGYTF
>TRBV18|NA|NA|TRBJ2-3
TGTGCCAGCTCAGGGGGACCGGGCACAGATACGCAGTATTTT
CASSGGPGTDTQYF
>TRBV18|few|TRBD1|TRBJ2-7
TGTGCCAGCTCACCCCTAGGGGACAGGGCCTCCTACGAGCAGTACTTC
CASSPLGDRASYEQYF
>TRBV2|NA|TRBD2|TRBJ2-5
TGTGCCAGCAGTCGCCGGACTAGCGGAAATGGGGAGACCCAGTACTTC
CASSRRTSGNGETQYF
>TRBV28|NA|TRBD2|TRBJ2-2
TGTGCCAGCAAACCTAGCGGGAGGGCCCGAGGGGAGCTGTTTTTT
CASKPSGRARGELFF
>TRBV4-3|NA|NA|TRBJ2-1
TGCGCCAGCAGCAACCTCGGGCCTTACAATGAGCAGTTCTTC
CASSNLGPYNEQFF
>TRBV7-9|few|NA|TRBJ1-5
TGTGCCAGCAGCACAACAGGTTCCAATCAGCCCCAGCATTTT
CASSTTGSNQPQHF
>TRBV2|few|TRBD2|TRBJ2-5
TGTGCCAGCAGGGCTCTGGGCGGGAGGGCCAGAGAGCAGTACTTC
CASRALGGRAREQYF